The entry that follows covers one T cell receptor (beta chain) sequence. This CDR3 spans 14 amino acids. Germline lookup yields CDR1 MDHEN and CDR2 SYDVKM. The V end was cut by 8 bases, the J end by 10 bases, with 18 bases between. As handled by the study authors: Cell counts per sample came from amplifying reference gene primers. Profiling relied on immunoSEQ multiplex PCR, and the TCRdb table lists in-frame clones only, not all of them. V and J calls and clone size come straight from that table; D and trimming were deduced from the DNA. The top ten hold roughly 25% of the sample, which has approximately 100,000 clones, 84% seen once. The data belong to a study of blood T cell repertoires in COVID-19. Study-wide background: The United States, Italy and Spain were the sources of the acute and convalescent COVID-19 samples. PBMCs, B-cell-depleted T cells, or T cells were the source of the cDNA or gDNA that made up the material.

The source of this sequence is a man between 60 and 70 years old with acute or convalescent COVID-19. V and J are TRBV28 and TRBJ1-6; D not certain. Sequenced sample: peripheral blood. CDR3: CASLRLARGSPLHF. Written as DNA, the CDR3 is TGTGCCAGCTTGCGGCTCGCCCGCGGGTCACCCCTCCACTTT.